The present T cell receptor beta chain was sequenced within a study of blood T cell repertoires in COVID-19. Study as a whole: COVID-19 samples from acute and convalescent phases originated in the United States, Italy and Spain. The cDNA or gDNA used as material had been derived from T cells, B-cell-depleted T cells, or PBMCs.

Original handling: Reference gene primers were amplified, and this amplification served to estimate nucleated cell counts. The table came from immunoSEQ multiplex PCR; TCRdb's copy has only in-frame clones and leaves some out. V and J calls and clone size are given by that table; D and trimming were obtained from the DNA. Among tens of thousands of clones listed, nearly 85% were seen once. Germline CDR1 reads MNHEY; CDR2 reads SMNVEV (reference sequence). The CDR3 runs to 15 residues. V shed 2 bases and J 2 bases; nucleotides not matched to a gene: 6. The rearrangement uses TRBV27 and TRBJ2-7, with TRBD2 matching over 7 bases. The receptor's source is a man in his 70s with active COVID-19. Input material: peripheral blood. CDR3 nucleotides: TGTGCCAGCAGTTTACGGACTAGAGGCCCCTACGAGCAGTACTTC. Translated, it gives CASSLRTRGPYEQYF.